Listed below are T cell receptor beta chains from one sample, sequenced in a study of blood T cell repertoires in COVID-19. Sequencing was performed with immunoSEQ multiplex PCR; in TCRdb, only in-frame clones are kept and a portion is missing. This sample carries approximately 180,000 clones, roughly nine tenths of them seen once, and the ten largest clones take 2% to 2.5%. Sequencing was done on a sample of PBMCs or T cells enriched from blood (not recorded which). The source of these receptors is a middle-aged woman with acute COVID-19. The CDR3 runs from the conserved cysteine through the conserved F or W.

v_gene	j_gene	CDR3aa
TRBV29-1	TRBJ2-1	CSVGGWSTMNEQFF
TRBV27	TRBJ1-5	CASSLGTPNQPQHF
TRBV5-8	TRBJ2-5	CASSSGLAGETQYF
TRBV10-3	TRBJ2-1	CAIKAVSSYNEQFF
TRBV5-1	TRBJ1-3	CASSPGQGGYSGNTIYF
TRBV12-5	TRBJ1-1	CASGSDREARTEAFF
TRBV7-2	TRBJ2-2	CASSPYLVAGGDTGELFF
TRBV28	TRBJ2-5	CASSSYRGLETQYF
TRBV28	TRBJ2-1	CASSRRLAGGPGEQFF
TRBV21-1	TRBJ2-1	CASSKGGSGPSSEQFF
TRBV2	TRBJ2-7	CASSRLAGPYEQYF
TRBV18	TRBJ2-7	CASSMDRGSYEQYF
TRBV10-1	TRBJ1-5	CAQRGNQPQHF
TRBV5-6	TRBJ2-2	CASSFSGRINGELFF
TRBV7-8	TRBJ2-7	CASSLDTLYEQYF
TRBV28	TRBJ2-5	CASSPDRGAETQYF
TRBV4-2	TRBJ2-7	CASSQDLGGEQYF
TRBV30	TRBJ1-1	CAWIAGTEAFF
TRBV14	TRBJ2-3	CASSQAVASGRFTDTQYF
TRBV6-5	TRBJ1-2	CASRFDRVDGYTF
TRBV13	TRBJ2-7	CASSSSGTGVYEQYF
TRBV5-6	TRBJ1-1	CASSLYQTGPLTAFF
TRBV28	TRBJ2-7	CATQKAGDLEQYF
TRBV3-1/TRBV3-2	TRBJ2-7	CASSLSGRVGKEQYF
TRBV18	TRBJ2-3	CASSPGLAGGGRPDTQYF